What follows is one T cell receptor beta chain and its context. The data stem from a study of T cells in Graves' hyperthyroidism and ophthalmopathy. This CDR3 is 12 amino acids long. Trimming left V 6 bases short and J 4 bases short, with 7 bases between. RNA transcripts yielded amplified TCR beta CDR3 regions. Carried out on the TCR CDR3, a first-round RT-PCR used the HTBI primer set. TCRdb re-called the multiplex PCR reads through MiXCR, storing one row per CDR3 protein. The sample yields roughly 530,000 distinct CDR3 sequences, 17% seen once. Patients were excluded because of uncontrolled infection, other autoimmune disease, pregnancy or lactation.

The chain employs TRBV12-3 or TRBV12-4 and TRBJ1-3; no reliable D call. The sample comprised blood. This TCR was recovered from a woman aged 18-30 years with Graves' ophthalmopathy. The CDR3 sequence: CASSPTGNTIYF. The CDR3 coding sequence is TGTGCCAGCAGCCCGACAGGAAACACCATATATTTT.